The source of this TCR beta chain is a study of blood T cell repertoires in COVID-19. Study at large: The study drew acute and convalescent COVID-19 samples from the United States, Italy and Spain.

V lost 5 bases, J lost 3 bases, and 20 bases lay in between. Germline V gives CDR1 SGHTA, CDR2 FQGNSA. The CDR3 runs 16 residues. Original handling: By means of reference gene primer amplification, nucleated cell counts were estimated. Generated by immunoSEQ multiplex PCR, the TCRdb table keeps only in-frame clones and is missing some. The DNA was the basis for D and trimming; V, J and clone size are from that table. The sample holds 150,000 to 200,000 clones, 84% seen once. Clinical history as reported by participants underpinned cohort assignment. The specimen sequenced was PBMCs or T cells enriched from blood (not recorded which). This TCR came from a woman under 40 who had been exposed to COVID-19. The chain recombines TRBV7-2 with TRBJ2-7; possibly TRBD2 for D (6 bases). The CDR3 loop is CASSRYPTGLRYEQYF. The CDR3 nucleotides are TGTGCCAGCAGCAGATACCCCACGGGACTCCGCTACGAGCAGTACTTC.